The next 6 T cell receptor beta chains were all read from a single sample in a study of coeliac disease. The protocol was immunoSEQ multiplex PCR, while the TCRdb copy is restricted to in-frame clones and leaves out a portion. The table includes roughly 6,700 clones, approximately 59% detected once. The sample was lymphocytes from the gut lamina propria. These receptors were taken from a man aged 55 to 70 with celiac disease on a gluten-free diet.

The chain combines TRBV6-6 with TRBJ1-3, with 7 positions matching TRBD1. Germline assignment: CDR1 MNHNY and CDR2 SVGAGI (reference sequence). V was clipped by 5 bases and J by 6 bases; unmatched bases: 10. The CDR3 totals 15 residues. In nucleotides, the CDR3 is TGTGCCAGCAGTCAACCGACAGGGACGGCAAACACCATATATTTT. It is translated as CASSQPTGTANTIYF.

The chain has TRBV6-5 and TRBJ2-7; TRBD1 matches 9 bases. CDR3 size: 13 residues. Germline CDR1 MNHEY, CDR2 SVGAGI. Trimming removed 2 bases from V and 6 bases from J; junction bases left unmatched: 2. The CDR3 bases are TGTGCCAGCAGTTACGGGACAGGGTTCGAGCAGTACTTC. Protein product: CASSYGTGFEQYF.

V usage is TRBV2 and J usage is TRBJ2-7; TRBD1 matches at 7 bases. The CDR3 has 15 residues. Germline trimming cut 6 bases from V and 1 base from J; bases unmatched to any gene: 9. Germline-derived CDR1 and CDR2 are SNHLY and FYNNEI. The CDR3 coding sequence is TGTGCCAGCAGAGCCCACGGGACAGTATCCTACGAGCAGTACTTC. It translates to CASRAHGTVSYEQYF.

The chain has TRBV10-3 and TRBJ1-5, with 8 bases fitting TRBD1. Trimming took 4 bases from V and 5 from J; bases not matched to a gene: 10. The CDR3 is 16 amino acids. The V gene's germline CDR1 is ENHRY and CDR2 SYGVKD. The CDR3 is CAISGGRGQADQPQHF. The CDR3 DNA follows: TGTGCCATCAGTGGCGGAAGGGGACAGGCTGATCAGCCCCAGCATTTT.

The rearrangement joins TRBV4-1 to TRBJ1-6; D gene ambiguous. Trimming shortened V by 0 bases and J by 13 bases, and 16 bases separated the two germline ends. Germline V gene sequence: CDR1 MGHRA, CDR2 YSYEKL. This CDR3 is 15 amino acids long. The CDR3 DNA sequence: TGCGCCAGCAGCCAAGATAGTTGGGCGGGATCCCCCCTCCACTTT. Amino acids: CASSQDSWAGSPLHF.

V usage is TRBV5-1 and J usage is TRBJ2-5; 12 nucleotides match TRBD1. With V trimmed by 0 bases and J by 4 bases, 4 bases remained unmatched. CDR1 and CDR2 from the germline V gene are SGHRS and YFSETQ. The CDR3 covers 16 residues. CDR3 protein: CASSLAGTGGLETQYF. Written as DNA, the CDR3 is TGCGCCAGCAGCTTGGCCGGGACAGGGGGCCTAGAGACCCAGTACTTC.